The 2 T cell receptor beta chains in this list originate from one sample, sequenced in a study of control samples from healthy donors and cancer patients. Profiling relied on immunoSEQ multiplex PCR, and the TCRdb table lists in-frame clones only, not all of them. The sample has 400,000 to 500,000 clones, over 75% seen once; the top ten hold around 6.4%. The sequenced material came from PBMCs. The receptor set was obtained from a man aged 35 to 55 with head and neck cancer.

This CDR3 is CAAKRGRAYTGELFF. DNA for the CDR3: TGTGCCGCCAAAAGGGGCAGGGCATACACCGGGGAGCTGTTTTTT. The rearrangement joins TRBV30 to TRBJ2-2; the D gene is possibly TRBD1 (5 bases). The length of the CDR3 is 15 residues. The germline V gene encodes CDR1 GTSNPN and CDR2 SVGIG (reference sequence). Trimming removed 8 bases at V and 3 bases at J, with 19 bases between.

The chain uses TRBV3-1 (or the pseudogene TRBV3-2) and TRBJ2-7, with D unresolved. The V gene's germline CDR1 is LGHDT and CDR2 YNNKEL (reference sequence). V was pared by 5 bases and J by 3 bases, with 5 bases between. The CDR3 has 11 amino acids. The CDR3 DNA follows: TGTGCCAGCAGCGTAGACTACGAGCAGTACTTC. It encodes CASSVDYEQYF.